This TCR beta chain was recorded in a study of T cells in Graves' hyperthyroidism and ophthalmopathy. At the level of the study: Peripheral blood was collected at initial diagnosis, before any treatment. Regarding the study as a whole: Researchers found most expanded thyroid clonotypes above 0.001 in blood as well. In simple terms, a model built on 13 V-J features told ophthalmopathy apart from stable hyperthyroidism.

There were TCR beta CDR3 regions amplified from RNA transcripts. With the HTBI primer set, the TCR CDR3 went through a first round of RT-PCR. TCRdb re-derived calls from the multiplex PCR reads in MiXCR, one entry per CDR3 protein. Here the sample spans about 560,000 distinct CDR3 sequences, 16% being singletons. This clonotype has at least ten counts. Its antigen is not identified. V shed 6 bases and J 5 bases; nucleotides not matched to a gene: 5. Germline CDR1 DFQATT, CDR2 SNEGSKA (reference sequence). The CDR3 loop spans 14 amino acids. The TCR sequence derives from a woman aged 18-35 years with Graves' hyperthyroidism. The chain couples TRBV20-1 to TRBJ2-1; 12 bases match TRBD2. The specimen sequenced was blood. The CDR3 here is CSAYPSGRDNEQFF. DNA of the CDR3: TGCAGTGCCTACCCTAGCGGGAGGGACAATGAGCAGTTCTTC.